This TCR beta chain was sequenced for a study of radiotherapy plus CTLA-4 blockade in lung cancer. Study details: Objective responses arose in 18% of patients, and around 32% experienced disease control. Notes on the study in general: TCR clones of tumor origin grew in blood after radiotherapy plus ipilimumab.

This table comes from immunoSEQ multiplex PCR, and its TCRdb copy is limited to in-frame clones, with some not included. The top ten clones hold approximately 2% of a sample with approximately 85,000 clones, approximately 84% of them seen once. Trimming cost V 3 bases and J 0 bases, with 6 bases left between them. CDR3 length: 14 residues. The V gene's germline CDR1 is SGHNT and CDR2 YENEEA. This clone was seen a handful of times. The target antigen is unknown. This TCR derives from a human donor with non-small cell lung cancer who had a partial response to radiotherapy plus ipilimumab. This specimen was peripheral blood, taken from a patient treated with radiotherapy plus ipilimumab. This chain uses TRBV11-3 with TRBJ2-1, with a possible D match to TRBD1 (5 bases). The CDR3: CASSLDNSYNEQFF. CDR3 DNA: TGTGCCAGCAGCTTGGACAACTCCTACAATGAGCAGTTCTTC.